The present T cell receptor beta chain was sequenced within a study of T cells in Graves' hyperthyroidism and ophthalmopathy. Overall study findings and caveats: Most thyroid-expanded clonotypes above 0.001 were also found in blood.

This clonotype was seen more than once but under ten times. Its antigen is currently unknown. Researchers took RNA transcripts and amplified the TCR beta CDR3 regions from them. Carried out on the TCR CDR3, a first-round RT-PCR used the HTBI primer set. TCRdb processed the multiplex PCR reads anew with MiXCR; each CDR3 protein has one entry. Of about 290,000 distinct CDR3 sequences detected, roughly 15% appear once; the ten largest clones hold around 30%. The length of the CDR3 is 15 residues. J gave up 3 bases and V 2 bases, and 6 bases lay outside the gene matches. The V gene's germline CDR1 is MNHEY and CDR2 SMNVEV (reference sequence).

Sequencing was performed on blood. The sequence came from a woman aged 45 to 65 with Graves' hyperthyroidism that later progressed to Graves' ophthalmopathy. This chain joins TRBV27 and TRBJ2-7; 8 bases align to TRBD1. CDR3 coding DNA: TGTGCCAGCAGTTTAGATGGGACAGGCAACTACGAGCAGTACTTC. Translating gives CASSLDGTGNYEQYF.